This T cell receptor (beta chain) was documented in a study of CD8 T cells in Susac syndrome. The RNA input was roughly 0.45 to 1 ug, and it was reverse transcribed with random hexamers. In TCRdb, the immunoSEQ multiplex PCR reads were re-called with MiXCR into one record per CDR3 protein. The sample holds under 200,000 distinct CDR3 sequences, 90% to 95% seen once. This CDR3 is 14 amino acids long. Germline CDR1 and CDR2: SGHRS and YFSETQ. V lost 7 bases, J lost 4 bases, and 9 bases stayed unmatched. The sequence was obtained from a human donor in good health. Sequenced input: CD4+ T cells from PBMCs. The chain recombines TRBV5-1 with TRBJ1-1; 8 bases agree with TRBD1. The DNA of the CDR3 is TGCGCCAGCCATGGAGATACAGGGGGCACTGAAGCTTTCTTT. Amino acids: CASHGDTGGTEAFF.